A single sample is the source of the 11 T cell receptor beta chains below, sequenced in a study of graft-versus-host responses after intestinal transplantation. These TCRs' antigens remain unknown. The repertoire was sequenced with immunoSEQ multiplex PCR; TCRdb's copy has only in-frame clones and lacks some. Here the sample spans about 36,000 clones, approximately 95% being singletons. Sequences were derived from unstimulated CD4+ T cells sorted from spleen or lymph node cells, sampled before transplant. These receptors were collected from a human donor who was the organ donor for an intestinal transplant.

The chain couples TRBV7-9 to TRBJ2-3; D remains ambiguous. V was shortened by 2 bases and J by 0 bases, with 6 bases between the two germline ends. The CDR3 totals 14 residues. Germline values: CDR1 SEHNR, CDR2 FQNEAQ (reference sequence). In DNA, the CDR3 is TGTGCCAGCAGCTTACTCCAGAGCACAGATACGCAGTATTTT. Its translation: CASSLLQSTDTQYF.

The rearrangement uses TRBV2 and TRBJ2-3, with 14 bases identical to TRBD2. J gave up 6 bases and V 5 bases, and 7 bases lay outside the gene matches. CDR1 SNHLY and CDR2 FYNNEI come from the germline V gene. The CDR3 runs to 16 residues. The CDR3 coding sequence is TGTGCCAGCAGTAACCGACTAGCGGGGGGGCATGATACGCAGTATTTT. Its protein is CASSNRLAGGHDTQYF.

This clone has a single count. V and J are TRBV7-3 and TRBJ2-1, with TRBD2 identical over 12 bases. The V and J ends lost 4 bases and 4 bases, in that order; junction bases with no gene match: 2. There are 15 residues in the CDR3. CDR1 and CDR2 from the germline V gene are SGHTA and FQGTGA. CDR3 sequence (DNA): TGTGCCAGCAGCTCCGGACTAGCGGGGTACAATGAGCAGTTCTTC. Translating it yields CASSSGLAGYNEQFF.

The rearrangement joins TRBV9 to TRBJ2-3, with D perhaps TRBD1 (5 bases). The CDR3 is 14 amino acids. Trimming shortened V by 4 bases and J by 6 bases, and 15 bases separated the two germline ends. CDR1 SGDLS and CDR2 YYNGEE come from the germline V gene. The CDR3 is CASSLQTDPDTQYF. As DNA, the CDR3 is TGTGCCAGCAGCCTCCAGACAGACCCGGATACGCAGTATTTT.

The chain has TRBV5-4 and TRBJ1-3; no reliable D call. The CDR3 is made up of 15 amino acids. Trimming took off 5 bases at V and 1 base at J, with 13 bases between the two ends. The germline V gene encodes CDR1 SGHNT and CDR2 YYREEE (reference sequence). This CDR3 is CASRPGRASGNTIYF. In DNA form, the CDR3 reads TGTGCCAGCAGACCTGGACGGGCTTCTGGAAACACCATATATTTT.

V and J are TRBV4-3 and TRBJ1-2, with D hard to call. Germline V gene data show CDR1 as LGHNA and CDR2 as YSLEER. V was cut by 4 bases and J by 0 bases, with 21 bases left in between. The CDR3 runs 18 residues. For the CDR3, the DNA is TGCGCCAGCAGCCTAACTGGCCTTTCGGCCCTTACTAACTATGGCTACACCTTC. It yields the protein CASSLTGLSALTNYGYTF.

CDR3 amino acids: CASSLRKATSGSYEQYF. The CDR3 DNA reads as TGTGCCAGCAGCTTAAGGAAGGCGACTAGCGGTTCCTACGAGCAGTACTTC. The chain couples TRBV7-2 to TRBJ2-7, with TRBD2 matching 9 bases. V lost 2 bases and J lost 1; bases outside the gene matches: 9. There are 17 residues in the CDR3. The germline V gene encodes CDR1 SGHTA and CDR2 FQGNSA.

This clone has only one observation. V and J are TRBV5-1 and TRBJ2-1; 11 bases align to TRBD2. Germline V gives CDR1 SGHRS, CDR2 YFSETQ. This CDR3 spans 15 amino acids. Trimming removed 4 bases from V and 2 bases from J; junction bases left unmatched: 2. CDR3 bases: TGCGCCAGCAGCGGTAGCGGGGGGGCCTACAATGAGCAGTTCTTC. It codes for CASSGSGGAYNEQFF.

V and J are TRBV7-2 and TRBJ2-4, with TRBD2 matching over 14 bases. With V trimmed by 5 bases and J by 12 bases, 15 bases remained unmatched. Germline V gene sequence: CDR1 SGHTA, CDR2 FQGNSA. The CDR3 has 17 residues. DNA of the CDR3: TGTGCCAGCAGCAGGACTAGCGGGGGGCCTACTAGATGGAGTCAGTACTTC. Translation: CASSRTSGGPTRWSQYF. The full variable domain, with the rest looked up from reference TRBV7-2 and TRBJ2-4, is GAGVSQSPSNKVTEKGKDVELRCDPISGHTALYWYRQSLGQGLEFLIYFQGNSAPDKSGLPSDRFSAERTGGSVSTLTIQRTQQEDSAVYLCASSRTSGGPTRWSQYFGAGTRLSVL.

This clone was counted once. The gene calls are TRBV28 and TRBJ1-2, with a possible D match to TRBD1 (5 bases). CDR3 length: 14 residues. The germline V gene encodes CDR1 MDHEN and CDR2 SYDVKM. V shed 0 bases and J shed 2 bases, with 7 bases lying between them. CDR3 residues: CASSLWGPNYGYTF. CDR3 sequence (DNA): TGTGCCAGCAGTTTATGGGGGCCGAACTATGGCTACACCTTC.

The CDR3 here is CASSIGGLMGNTEAFF. The CDR3 DNA reads as TGTGCCAGTAGTATAGGGGGGCTCATGGGGAACACTGAAGCTTTCTTT. The V gene is TRBV19, the J gene TRBJ1-1, with D possibly matching TRBD1 (6 bases). The CDR3 runs 16 residues. CDR1 LNHDA and CDR2 SQIVND come from the germline V gene (reference sequence). Trimming shortened V by 1 base and J by 1 base, and 13 bases separated the two germline ends.